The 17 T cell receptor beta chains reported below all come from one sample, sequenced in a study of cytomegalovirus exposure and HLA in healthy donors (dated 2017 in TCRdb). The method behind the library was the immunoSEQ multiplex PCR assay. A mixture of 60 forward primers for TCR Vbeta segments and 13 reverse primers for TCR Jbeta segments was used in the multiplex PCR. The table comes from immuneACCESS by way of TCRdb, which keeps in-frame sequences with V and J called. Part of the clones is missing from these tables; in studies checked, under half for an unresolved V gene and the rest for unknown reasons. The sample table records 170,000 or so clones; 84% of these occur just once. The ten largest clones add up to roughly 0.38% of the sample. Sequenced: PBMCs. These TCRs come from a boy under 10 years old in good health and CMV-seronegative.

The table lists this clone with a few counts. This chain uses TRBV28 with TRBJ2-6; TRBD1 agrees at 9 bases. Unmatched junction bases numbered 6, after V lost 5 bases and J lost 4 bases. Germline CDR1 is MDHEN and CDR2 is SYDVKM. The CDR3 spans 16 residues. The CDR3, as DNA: TGTGCCAGCAGTGACAGGGGGTGGACGGGGGCCAACGTCCTGACTTTC. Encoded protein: CASSDRGWTGANVLTF.

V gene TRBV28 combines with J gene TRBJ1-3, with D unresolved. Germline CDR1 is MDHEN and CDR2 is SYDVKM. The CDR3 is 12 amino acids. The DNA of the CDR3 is TGTGCAGTGAGGGCAGCAGGAAACACCATATATTTT. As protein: CAVRAAGNTIYF.

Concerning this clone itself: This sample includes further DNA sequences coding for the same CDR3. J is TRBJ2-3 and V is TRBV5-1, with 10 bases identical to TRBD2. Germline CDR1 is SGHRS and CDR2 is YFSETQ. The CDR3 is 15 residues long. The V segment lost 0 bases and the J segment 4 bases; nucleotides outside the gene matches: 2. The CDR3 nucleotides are TGCGCCAGCAGCTTGGTTCTAGCGGGAGCAGATACGCAGTATTTT. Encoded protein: CASSLVLAGADTQYF.

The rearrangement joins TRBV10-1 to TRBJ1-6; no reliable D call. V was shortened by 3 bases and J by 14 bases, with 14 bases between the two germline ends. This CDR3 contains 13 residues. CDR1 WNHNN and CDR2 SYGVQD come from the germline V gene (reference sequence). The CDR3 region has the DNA TGCGCCAGCAGTGAAGGTTCGGCGGCGTCCCTCCACTTT. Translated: CASSEGSAASLHF.

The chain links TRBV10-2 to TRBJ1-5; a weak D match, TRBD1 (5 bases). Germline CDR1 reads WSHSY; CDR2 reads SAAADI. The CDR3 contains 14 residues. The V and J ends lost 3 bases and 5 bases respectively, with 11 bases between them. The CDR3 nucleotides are TGCGCCAGCAGTGAAATCGACAGAGATCAGCCCCAGCATTTT. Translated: CASSEIDRDQPQHF.

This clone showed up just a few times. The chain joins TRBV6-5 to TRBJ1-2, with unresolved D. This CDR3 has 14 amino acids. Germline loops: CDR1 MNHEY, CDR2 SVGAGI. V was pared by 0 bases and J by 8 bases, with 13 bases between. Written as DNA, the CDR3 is TGTGCCAGCAGTTACTCGAAATCATGGCCCGGCTACACCTTC. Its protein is CASSYSKSWPGYTF.

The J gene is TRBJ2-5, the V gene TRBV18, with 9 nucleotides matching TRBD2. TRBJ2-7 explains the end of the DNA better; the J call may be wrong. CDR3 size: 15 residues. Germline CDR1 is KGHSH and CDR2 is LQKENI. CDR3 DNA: TGTGCCAGCTCACCCGGGGCGGGAGGGCCGTACGAGCAGTACTTC. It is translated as CASSPGAGGPYEQYF.

This CDR3 reads CASSPGREFGNQPQHF. As DNA, the CDR3 is TGTGCCAGCTCACCAGGCAGGGAATTTGGCAATCAGCCCCAGCATTTT. The chain links TRBV18 to TRBJ1-5; the D gene is possibly TRBD1 (5 bases). Per germline, CDR1 KGHSH and CDR2 LQKENI. This CDR3 is 16 amino acids long. V lost 2 bases, J lost 2 bases, and 13 bases lay in between.

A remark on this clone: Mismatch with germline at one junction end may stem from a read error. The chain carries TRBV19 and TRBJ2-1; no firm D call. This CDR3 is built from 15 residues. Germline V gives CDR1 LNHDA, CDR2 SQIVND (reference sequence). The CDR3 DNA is TGTGCCAGCAGTATGTCTAGGAGCTCCTACAATGAGCAGTTCTTC. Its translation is CASSMSRSSYNEQFF.

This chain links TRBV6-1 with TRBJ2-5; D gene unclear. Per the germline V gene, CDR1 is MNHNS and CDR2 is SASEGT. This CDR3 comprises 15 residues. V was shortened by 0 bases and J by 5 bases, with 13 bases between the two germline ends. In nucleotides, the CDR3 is TGTGCCAGCAGTGAAGCAGGTCTAGTTGGTGAGACCCAGTACTTC. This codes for CASSEAGLVGETQYF.

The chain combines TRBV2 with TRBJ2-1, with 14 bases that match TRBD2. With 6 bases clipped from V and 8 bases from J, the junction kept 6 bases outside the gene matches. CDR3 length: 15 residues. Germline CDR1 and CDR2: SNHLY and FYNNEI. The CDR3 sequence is CASRGGLAGADEQFF. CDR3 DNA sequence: TGTGCCAGCAGGGGGGGACTAGCGGGAGCCGATGAGCAGTTCTTC.

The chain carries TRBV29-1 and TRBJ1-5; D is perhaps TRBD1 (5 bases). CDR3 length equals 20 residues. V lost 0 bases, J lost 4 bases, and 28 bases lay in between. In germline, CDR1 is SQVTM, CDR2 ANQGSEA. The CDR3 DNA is TGCAGCGTTGAAGAATGGATGGCGACAGCCGCTACAGATCTGAATCAGCCCCAGCATTTT. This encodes CSVEEWMATAATDLNQPQHF. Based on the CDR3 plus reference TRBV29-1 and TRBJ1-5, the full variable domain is SAVISQKPSRDICQRGTSLTIQCQVDSQVTMMFWYRQQPGQSLTLIATANQGSEATYESGFVIDKFPISRPNLTFSTLTVSNMSPEDSSIYLCSVEEWMATAATDLNQPQHFGDGTRLSIL.

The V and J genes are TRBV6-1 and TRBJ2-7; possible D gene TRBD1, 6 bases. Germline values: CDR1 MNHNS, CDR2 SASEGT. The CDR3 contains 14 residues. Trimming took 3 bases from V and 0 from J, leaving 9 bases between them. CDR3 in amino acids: CASSEYRVSYEQYF. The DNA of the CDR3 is TGTGCCAGCAGTGAGTACAGGGTCTCCTACGAGCAGTACTTC.

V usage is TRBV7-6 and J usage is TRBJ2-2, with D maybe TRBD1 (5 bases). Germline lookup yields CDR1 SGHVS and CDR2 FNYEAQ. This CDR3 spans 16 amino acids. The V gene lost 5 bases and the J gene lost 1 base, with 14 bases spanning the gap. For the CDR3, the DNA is TGTGCCAGCAGCCAAATCGTTGGACAGAACACCGGGGAGCTGTTTTTT. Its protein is CASSQIVGQNTGELFF.

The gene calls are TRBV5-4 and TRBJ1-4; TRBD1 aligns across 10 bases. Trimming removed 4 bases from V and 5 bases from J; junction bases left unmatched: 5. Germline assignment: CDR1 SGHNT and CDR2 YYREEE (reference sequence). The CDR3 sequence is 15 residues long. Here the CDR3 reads CASSQPGQGNEKLFF. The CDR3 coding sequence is TGTGCCAGCAGCCAGCCGGGACAGGGGAATGAAAAACTGTTTTTT. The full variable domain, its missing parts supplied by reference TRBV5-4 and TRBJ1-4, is ETGVTQSPTHLIKTRGQQVTLRCSSQSGHNTVSWYQQALGQGPQFIFQYYREEENGRGNFPPRFSGLQFPNYSSELNVNALELDDSALYLCASSQPGQGNEKLFFGSGTQLSVL.

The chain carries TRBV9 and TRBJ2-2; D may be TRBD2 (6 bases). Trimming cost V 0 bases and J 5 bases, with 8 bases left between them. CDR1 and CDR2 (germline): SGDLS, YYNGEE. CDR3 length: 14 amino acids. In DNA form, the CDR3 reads TGTGCCAGCAGCGTAGTCGGGGGAACCGGGGAGCTGTTTTTT. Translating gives CASSVVGGTGELFF.

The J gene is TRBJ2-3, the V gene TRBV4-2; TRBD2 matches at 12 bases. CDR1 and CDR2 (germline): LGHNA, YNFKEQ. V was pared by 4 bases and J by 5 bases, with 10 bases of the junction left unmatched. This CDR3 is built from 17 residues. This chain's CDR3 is CASSRSSGRAWGDTQYF. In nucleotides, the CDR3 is TGTGCCAGCAGCCGATCTAGCGGGAGGGCCTGGGGAGATACGCAGTATTTT.